Listed below are T cell receptor beta chains from one sample, sequenced in a study of T cell responses to AZD1222 COVID-19 vaccine. Here immunoSEQ multiplex PCR was the method, and the copy in TCRdb shows in-frame clones only, minus some. Among over 150,000 clones, more than 75% were seen once, and the ten largest hold about 19%. Sequenced here: peripheral blood, sampled on day 0 of AZD1222 vaccination. Receptors originate from an adult in good health. CDR3s include the opening cysteine and the closing phenylalanine or tryptophan. Each record gives: clone size, J gene, V gene, D gene, CDR3 protein, CDR3 DNA. The D gene is left open where the match is weak. Only some rows state a clone size, as once, few, many or a class for expanded clones.

abundance: few
j_gene: TRBJ1-2
v_gene: TRBV5-1
d_gene: NA
CDR3aa: CASSPRRRGSFDYGYTF
CDR3nt: TGCGCCAGCAGCCCCCGTCGGAGGGGGTCGTTCGACTATGGCTACACCTTC

abundance: NA
j_gene: TRBJ1-2
v_gene: TRBV3-1/TRBV3-2
d_gene: TRBD1
CDR3aa: CASSHTPGTGFGYTF
CDR3nt: TGTGCCAGCAGCCATACCCCCGGGACAGGGTTCGGCTACACCTTC

abundance: NA
j_gene: TRBJ2-1
v_gene: TRBV5-1
d_gene: TRBD2
CDR3aa: CASSAGTSGAIGNEQFF
CDR3nt: TGCGCCAGCAGCGCCGGGACTAGCGGGGCCATCGGCAATGAGCAGTTCTTC

abundance: NA
j_gene: TRBJ2-4
v_gene: TRBV2
d_gene: TRBD2
CDR3aa: CASSETSGGNSIQYF
CDR3nt: TGTGCCAGCAGTGAGACTAGCGGGGGCAACAGCATTCAGTACTTC

abundance: once
j_gene: TRBJ2-6
v_gene: TRBV19
d_gene: NA
CDR3aa: CASNLPGGAGANVLTF
CDR3nt: TGTGCCAGTAACCTCCCAGGGGGGGCTGGGGCCAACGTCCTGACTTTC

abundance: NA
j_gene: TRBJ2-2
v_gene: TRBV29-1
d_gene: TRBD1
CDR3aa: CSALTGTRAGELFF
CDR3nt: TGCAGCGCCCTGACAGGGACCAGGGCCGGGGAGCTGTTTTTT

abundance: NA
j_gene: TRBJ2-7
v_gene: TRBV10-3
d_gene: NA
CDR3aa: CAISEWAEEQYF
CDR3nt: TGTGCCATCAGTGAATGGGCGGAGGAGCAGTACTTC

abundance: NA
j_gene: TRBJ1-3
v_gene: TRBV5-1
d_gene: NA
CDR3aa: CASSSGSGNTIYF
CDR3nt: TGCGCCAGCAGCTCGGGCTCTGGAAACACCATATATTTT

abundance: once
j_gene: TRBJ1-2
v_gene: TRBV5-1
d_gene: TRBD1
CDR3aa: CASSPGTVPNYGYTF
CDR3nt: TGCGCCAGCAGCCCCGGGACAGTTCCTAACTATGGCTACACCTTC

abundance: NA
j_gene: TRBJ2-3
v_gene: TRBV5-1
d_gene: NA
CDR3aa: CASSPETGADTQYF
CDR3nt: TGCGCCAGCAGCCCCGAGACGGGAGCAGATACGCAGTATTTT

abundance: NA
j_gene: TRBJ2-3
v_gene: TRBV4-3
d_gene: NA
CDR3aa: CASSQGLGTQYF
CDR3nt: TGCGCCAGCAGCCAAGGCTTGGGTACGCAGTATTTT

abundance: NA
j_gene: TRBJ1-6
v_gene: TRBV2
d_gene: NA
CDR3aa: CASRDNYNSPLHF
CDR3nt: TGTGCCAGCCGGGACAACTATAATTCACCCCTCCACTTT

abundance: NA
j_gene: TRBJ1-5
v_gene: TRBV19
d_gene: TRBD1
CDR3aa: CASRGTGVRGNQPQHF
CDR3nt: TGTGCCAGTAGGGGGACAGGGGTGAGGGGCAATCAGCCCCAGCATTTT

abundance: NA
j_gene: TRBJ2-2
v_gene: TRBV5-1
d_gene: TRBD2
CDR3aa: CASSLVSGASGRSANTGELFF
CDR3nt: TGCGCCAGCAGCTTGGTATCTGGGGCTAGCGGGAGATCCGCCAACACCGGGGAGCTGTTTTTT

abundance: NA
j_gene: TRBJ1-1
v_gene: TRBV11-2
d_gene: NA
CDR3aa: CASSLKRGRSEAFF
CDR3nt: TGTGCCAGCAGTCTCAAGCGGGGTAGGTCTGAAGCTTTCTTT

abundance: NA
j_gene: TRBJ2-5
v_gene: TRBV27
d_gene: NA
CDR3aa: CASSTRGTQYF
CDR3nt: TGTGCCAGCAGTACCCGGGGGACCCAGTACTTC

abundance: once
j_gene: TRBJ1-6
v_gene: TRBV27
d_gene: NA
CDR3aa: CASSLFQGWNSPLHF
CDR3nt: TGTGCCAGCAGTTTGTTTCAGGGTTGGAATTCACCCCTCCACTTT

abundance: NA
j_gene: TRBJ1-2
v_gene: TRBV6-5
d_gene: NA
CDR3aa: CASSYADRRDGYTF
CDR3nt: TGTGCCAGCAGTTATGCTGACAGGAGGGATGGCTACACCTTC

abundance: NA
j_gene: TRBJ1-2
v_gene: TRBV5-1
d_gene: NA
CDR3aa: CASSLTGLDYGYTF
CDR3nt: TGCGCCAGCAGCCTCACAGGGCTAGACTATGGCTACACCTTC

abundance: NA
j_gene: TRBJ2-7
v_gene: TRBV6-5
d_gene: NA
CDR3aa: CASSTFSYEQYF
CDR3nt: TGTGCCAGCAGTACCTTCTCCTACGAGCAGTACTTC

abundance: NA
j_gene: TRBJ1-2
v_gene: TRBV28
d_gene: NA
CDR3aa: CASSTGFGYTF
CDR3nt: TGTGCCAGCAGCACAGGGTTTGGCTACACCTTC

abundance: once
j_gene: TRBJ2-7
v_gene: TRBV7-2
d_gene: NA
CDR3aa: CASSFWSRDTYEQYF
CDR3nt: TGTGCCAGCAGCTTCTGGTCTCGGGATACATACGAGCAGTACTTC

abundance: NA
j_gene: TRBJ1-2
v_gene: TRBV12-3/TRBV12-4
d_gene: NA
CDR3aa: CASTGRVRGYTF
CDR3nt: TGTGCCAGCACGGGGAGGGTACGGGGCTACACCTTC

abundance: NA
j_gene: TRBJ2-1
v_gene: TRBV28
d_gene: NA
CDR3aa: CASTTSGGDEQFF
CDR3nt: TGTGCCAGCACTACAAGCGGAGGGGATGAGCAGTTCTTC

abundance: NA
j_gene: TRBJ2-7
v_gene: TRBV15
d_gene: NA
CDR3aa: CATSRDRSSYEQYF
CDR3nt: TGTGCCACCAGCCGGGACCGGAGCTCCTACGAGCAGTACTTC

abundance: NA
j_gene: TRBJ2-3
v_gene: TRBV3-1/TRBV3-2
d_gene: TRBD2
CDR3aa: CASSQGTSGSDTQYF
CDR3nt: TGTGCCAGCAGCCAAGGGACTAGCGGGAGTGATACGCAGTATTTT

abundance: NA
j_gene: TRBJ1-2
v_gene: TRBV13
d_gene: NA
CDR3aa: CASSLTQGYGYTF
CDR3nt: TGTGCCAGCAGCTTGACCCAGGGGTATGGCTACACCTTC

abundance: NA
j_gene: TRBJ2-3
v_gene: TRBV9
d_gene: TRBD2
CDR3aa: CASSARTSGGTPNTQYF
CDR3nt: TGTGCCAGCAGCGCAAGGACTAGCGGGGGAACCCCCAATACGCAGTATTTT

abundance: NA
j_gene: TRBJ1-6
v_gene: TRBV27
d_gene: TRBD1
CDR3aa: CASSRGGRNSPLHF
CDR3nt: TGTGCCAGCAGTAGAGGGGGCAGGAATTCACCCCTCCACTTT

abundance: NA
j_gene: TRBJ1-1
v_gene: TRBV11-2
d_gene: NA
CDR3aa: CASSRFAPNTEAFF
CDR3nt: TGTGCCAGCAGCCGTTTTGCTCCGAACACTGAAGCTTTCTTT

abundance: NA
j_gene: TRBJ1-1
v_gene: TRBV4-1
d_gene: TRBD1
CDR3aa: CASSQDRGQGGIGNTEAFF
CDR3nt: TGCGCCAGCAGCCAAGACCGGGGGCAGGGGGGTATCGGAAACACTGAAGCTTTCTTT

abundance: NA
j_gene: TRBJ2-5
v_gene: TRBV18
d_gene: TRBD2
CDR3aa: CASSQDGGYRETQYF
CDR3nt: TGTGCCAGCTCCCAGGACGGGGGGTATCGGGAGACCCAGTACTTC

abundance: NA
j_gene: TRBJ1-3
v_gene: TRBV7-2
d_gene: NA
CDR3aa: CASRPGGGSGNTIYF
CDR3nt: TGTGCCAGCAGGCCCGGTGGGGGCTCCGGAAACACCATATATTTT

abundance: NA
j_gene: TRBJ1-5
v_gene: TRBV7-8
d_gene: NA
CDR3aa: CASSLAAANNQPQHF
CDR3nt: TGTGCCAGCAGCTTAGCGGCGGCGAACAATCAGCCCCAGCATTTT

abundance: NA
j_gene: TRBJ1-5
v_gene: TRBV30
d_gene: TRBD1
CDR3aa: CAWRAGGQTTSNQPQHF
CDR3nt: TGTGCCTGGAGGGCCGGGGGACAGACTACTAGCAATCAGCCCCAGCATTTT

abundance: NA
j_gene: TRBJ1-1
v_gene: TRBV18
d_gene: NA
CDR3aa: CASSPEWGTMNTEAFF
CDR3nt: TGTGCCAGCTCACCAGAATGGGGCACCATGAACACTGAAGCTTTCTTT

abundance: NA
j_gene: TRBJ2-3
v_gene: TRBV5-6
d_gene: TRBD2
CDR3aa: CASSSIGLAGGRDTQYF
CDR3nt: TGTGCCAGCAGCTCCATTGGACTAGCGGGAGGTCGAGATACGCAGTATTTT

abundance: NA
j_gene: TRBJ2-7
v_gene: TRBV11-2
d_gene: NA
CDR3aa: CASSLAREQYF
CDR3nt: TGTGCCAGCAGCTTAGCTCGGGAGCAGTACTTC

abundance: NA
j_gene: TRBJ1-5
v_gene: TRBV4-3
d_gene: NA
CDR3aa: CASSQGRGMRQPQHF
CDR3nt: TGCGCCAGCAGCCAAGGTCGGGGAATGAGGCAGCCCCAGCATTTT

abundance: NA
j_gene: TRBJ2-3
v_gene: TRBV10-3
d_gene: NA
CDR3aa: CAISDRKLSTDTQYF
CDR3nt: TGTGCCATCAGTGACCGAAAACTCAGCACAGATACGCAGTATTTT

abundance: NA
j_gene: TRBJ1-3
v_gene: TRBV29-1
d_gene: NA
CDR3aa: CSVEGAGRSGNTIYF
CDR3nt: TGCAGCGTTGAAGGCGCAGGAAGATCTGGAAACACCATATATTTT

abundance: NA
j_gene: TRBJ2-5
v_gene: TRBV25-1
d_gene: NA
CDR3aa: CASSEAVGIQETQYF
CDR3nt: TGTGCCAGCAGTGAAGCAGTAGGAATACAAGAGACCCAGTACTTC

abundance: NA
j_gene: TRBJ1-2
v_gene: TRBV6-2/TRBV6-3
d_gene: NA
CDR3aa: CASSPPGTFNYGYTF
CDR3nt: TGTGCCAGCAGTCCACCGGGGACTTTTAACTATGGCTACACCTTC

abundance: NA
j_gene: TRBJ2-3
v_gene: TRBV7-2
d_gene: NA
CDR3aa: CASSGRTSTDTQYF
CDR3nt: TGTGCCAGCTCTGGGCGGACCTCTACAGATACGCAGTATTTT